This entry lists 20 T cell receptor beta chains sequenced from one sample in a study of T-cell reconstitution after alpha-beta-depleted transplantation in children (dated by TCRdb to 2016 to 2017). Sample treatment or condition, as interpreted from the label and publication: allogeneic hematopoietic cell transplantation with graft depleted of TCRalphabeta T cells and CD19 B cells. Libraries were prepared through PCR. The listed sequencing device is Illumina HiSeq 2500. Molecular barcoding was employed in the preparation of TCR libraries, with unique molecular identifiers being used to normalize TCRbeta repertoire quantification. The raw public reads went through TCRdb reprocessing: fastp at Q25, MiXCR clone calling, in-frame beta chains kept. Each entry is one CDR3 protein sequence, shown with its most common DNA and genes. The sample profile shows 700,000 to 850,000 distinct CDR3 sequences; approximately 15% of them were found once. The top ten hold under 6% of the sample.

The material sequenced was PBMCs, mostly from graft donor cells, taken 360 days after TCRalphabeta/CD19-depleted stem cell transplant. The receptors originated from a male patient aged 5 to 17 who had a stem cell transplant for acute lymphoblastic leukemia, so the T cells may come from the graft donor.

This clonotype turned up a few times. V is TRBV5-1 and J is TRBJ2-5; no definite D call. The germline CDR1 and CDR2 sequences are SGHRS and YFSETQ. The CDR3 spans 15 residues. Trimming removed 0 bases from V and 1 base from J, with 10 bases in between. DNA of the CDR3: TGCGCCAGCAGCTTGGGGCCAAACTTCCAAGAGACCCAGTACTTC. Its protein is CASSLGPNFQETQYF. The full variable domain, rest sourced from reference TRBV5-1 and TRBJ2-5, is KAGVTQTPRYLIKTRGQQVTLSCSPISGHRSVSWYQQTPGQGLQFLFEYFSETQRNKGNFPGRFSGRQFSNSRSEMNVSTLELGDSALYLCASSLGPNFQETQYFGPGTRLLVL.

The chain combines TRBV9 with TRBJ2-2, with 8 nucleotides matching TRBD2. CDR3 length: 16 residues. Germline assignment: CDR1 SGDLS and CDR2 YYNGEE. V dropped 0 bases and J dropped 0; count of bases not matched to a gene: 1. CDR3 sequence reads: CASSVVAGPNTGELFF. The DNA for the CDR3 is TGTGCCAGCAGCGTAGTAGCGGGGCCGAACACCGGGGAGCTGTTTTTT.

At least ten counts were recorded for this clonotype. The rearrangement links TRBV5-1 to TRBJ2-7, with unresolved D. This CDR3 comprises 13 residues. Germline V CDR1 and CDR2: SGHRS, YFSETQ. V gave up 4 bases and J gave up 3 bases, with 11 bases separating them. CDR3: CASSLISSYEQYF. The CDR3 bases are TGCGCCAGCAGCCTGATCTCAAGCTACGAGCAGTACTTC.

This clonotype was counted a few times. The CDR3 spells CASSEDSRFTLHF. Written as DNA, the CDR3 is TGTGCCAGCAGTGAGGATAGCAGGTTCACCCTCCACTTT. V is TRBV2 and J is TRBJ1-6; no firm D call. Germline V lookup: CDR1 SNHLY, CDR2 FYNNEI. There are 13 residues in the CDR3. V was cut by 3 bases and J by 14 bases, with 14 bases left in between.

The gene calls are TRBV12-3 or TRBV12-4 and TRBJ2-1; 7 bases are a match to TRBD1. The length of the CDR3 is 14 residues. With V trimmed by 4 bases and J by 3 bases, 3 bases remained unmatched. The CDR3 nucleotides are TGTGCCAGCAGTTCGGGACAGAACTACAATGAGCAGTTCTTC. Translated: CASSSGQNYNEQFF.

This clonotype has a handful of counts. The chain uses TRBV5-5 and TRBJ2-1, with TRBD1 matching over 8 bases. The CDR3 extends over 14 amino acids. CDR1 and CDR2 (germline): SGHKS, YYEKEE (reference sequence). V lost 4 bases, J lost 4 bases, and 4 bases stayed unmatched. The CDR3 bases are TGTGCCAGCAGCACTGGACAGGGATACAATGAGCAGTTCTTC. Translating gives CASSTGQGYNEQFF.

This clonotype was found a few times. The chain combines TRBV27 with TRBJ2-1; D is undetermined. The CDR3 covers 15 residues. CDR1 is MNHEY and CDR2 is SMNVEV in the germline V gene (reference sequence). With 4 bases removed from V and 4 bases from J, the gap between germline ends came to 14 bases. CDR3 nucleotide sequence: TGTGCCAGCAGTTCAATCGGGTCCGGGTACAATGAGCAGTTCTTC. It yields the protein CASSSIGSGYNEQFF.

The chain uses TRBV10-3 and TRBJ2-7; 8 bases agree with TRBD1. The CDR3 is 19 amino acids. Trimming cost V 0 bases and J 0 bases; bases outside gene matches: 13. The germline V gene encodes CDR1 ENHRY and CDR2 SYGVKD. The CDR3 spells CAISESGAARDRSSYEQYF. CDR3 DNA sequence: TGTGCCATCAGTGAGTCCGGAGCCGCCCGGGACAGGAGCTCCTACGAGCAGTACTTC.

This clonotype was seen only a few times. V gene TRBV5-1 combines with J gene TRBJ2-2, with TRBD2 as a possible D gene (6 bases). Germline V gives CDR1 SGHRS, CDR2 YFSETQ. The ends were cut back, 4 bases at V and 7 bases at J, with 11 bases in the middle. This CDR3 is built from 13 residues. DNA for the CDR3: TGCGCCAGCAGCACCACTAGCATCGGGGAGCTGTTTTTT. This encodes CASSTTSIGELFF.

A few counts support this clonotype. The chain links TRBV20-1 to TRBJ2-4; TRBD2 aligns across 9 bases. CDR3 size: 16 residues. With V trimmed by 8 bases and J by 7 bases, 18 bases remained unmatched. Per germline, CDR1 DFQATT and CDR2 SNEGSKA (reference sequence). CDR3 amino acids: CSSPPLAGDPWNIQYF. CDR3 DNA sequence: TGCAGTTCCCCTCCCTTAGCGGGAGACCCTTGGAACATTCAGTACTTC.

DNA of the CDR3: TGCGCCAGCAGCTTTAGGGGCGCGCAGTTCTTC. Its protein product is CASSFRGAQFF. The chain has TRBV5-1 and TRBJ2-1; D is perhaps TRBD1 (5 bases). This CDR3 has 11 amino acids. Trimming pared 2 bases from V and 12 bases from J, leaving 9 bases between. In germline, CDR1 is SGHRS, CDR2 YFSETQ.

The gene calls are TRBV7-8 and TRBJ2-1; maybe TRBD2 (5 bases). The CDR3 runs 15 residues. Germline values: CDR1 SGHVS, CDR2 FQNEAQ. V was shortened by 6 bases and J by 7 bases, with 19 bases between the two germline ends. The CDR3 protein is CASRGSGEPRNEQFF. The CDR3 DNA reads TGTGCCAGCAGAGGGAGTGGGGAGCCCCGTAATGAGCAGTTCTTC.

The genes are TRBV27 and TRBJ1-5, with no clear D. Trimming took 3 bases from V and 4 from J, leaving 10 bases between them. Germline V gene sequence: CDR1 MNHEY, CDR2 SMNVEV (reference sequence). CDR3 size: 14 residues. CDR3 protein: CASSLRTQNQPQHF. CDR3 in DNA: TGTGCCAGCAGTTTGAGGACCCAAAATCAGCCCCAGCATTTT.

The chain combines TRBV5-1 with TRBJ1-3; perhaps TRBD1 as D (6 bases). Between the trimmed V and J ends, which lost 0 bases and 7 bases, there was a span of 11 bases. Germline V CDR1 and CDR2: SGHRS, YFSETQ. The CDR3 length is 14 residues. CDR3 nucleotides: TGCGCCAGCAGCTTGGACAGGGCGAGGAACACCATATATTTT. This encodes CASSLDRARNTIYF. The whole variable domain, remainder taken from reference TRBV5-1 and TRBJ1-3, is KAGVTQTPRYLIKTRGQQVTLSCSPISGHRSVSWYQQTPGQGLQFLFEYFSETQRNKGNFPGRFSGRQFSNSRSEMNVSTLELGDSALYLCASSLDRARNTIYFGEGSWLTVV.

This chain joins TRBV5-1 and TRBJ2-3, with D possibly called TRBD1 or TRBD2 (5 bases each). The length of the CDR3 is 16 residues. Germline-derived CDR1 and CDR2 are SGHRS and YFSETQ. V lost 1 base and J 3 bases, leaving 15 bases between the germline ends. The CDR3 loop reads CASSLSGAGRTDTQYF. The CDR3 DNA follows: TGCGCCAGCAGCTTGTCCGGGGCAGGAAGGACAGATACGCAGTATTTT.

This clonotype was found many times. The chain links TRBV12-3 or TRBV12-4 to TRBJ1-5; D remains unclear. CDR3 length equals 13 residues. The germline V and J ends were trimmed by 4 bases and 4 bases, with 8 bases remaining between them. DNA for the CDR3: TGTGCCAGCAGTTCACGAGGGAATCAGCCCCAGCATTTT. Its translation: CASSSRGNQPQHF.

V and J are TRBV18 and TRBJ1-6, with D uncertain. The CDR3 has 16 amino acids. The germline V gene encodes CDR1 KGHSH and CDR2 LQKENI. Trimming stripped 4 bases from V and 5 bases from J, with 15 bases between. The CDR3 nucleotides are TGTGCCAGCTCACACGAAAGTGCGAAGAATAATTCACCCCTCCACTTT. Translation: CASSHESAKNNSPLHF.

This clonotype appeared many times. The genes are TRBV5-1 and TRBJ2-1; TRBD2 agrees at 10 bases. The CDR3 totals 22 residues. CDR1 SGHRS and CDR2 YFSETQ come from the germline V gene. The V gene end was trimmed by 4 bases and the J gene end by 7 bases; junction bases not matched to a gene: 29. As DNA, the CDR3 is TGCGCCAGCAGCCGTTTCCCCCTCTACGGCCTAGCGGGAGAACGCTATAGGAATGAGCAGTTCTTC. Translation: CASSRFPLYGLAGERYRNEQFF.

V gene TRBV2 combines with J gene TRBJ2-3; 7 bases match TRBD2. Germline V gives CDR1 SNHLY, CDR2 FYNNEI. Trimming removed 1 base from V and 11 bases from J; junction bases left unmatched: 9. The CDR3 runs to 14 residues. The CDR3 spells CASSEVAAAGVQYF. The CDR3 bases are TGTGCCAGCAGTGAAGTTGCGGCTGCGGGAGTGCAGTATTTT.

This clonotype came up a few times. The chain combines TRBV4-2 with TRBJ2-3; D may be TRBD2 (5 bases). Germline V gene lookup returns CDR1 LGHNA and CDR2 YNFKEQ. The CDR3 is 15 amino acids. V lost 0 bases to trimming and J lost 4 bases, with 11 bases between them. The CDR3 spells CASSQEDLAPDTQYF. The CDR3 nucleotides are TGTGCCAGCAGCCAAGAGGATCTAGCACCAGATACGCAGTATTTT.